The 26 T cell receptor beta chains in this list originate from one sample, sequenced in a study of blood T cell repertoires in COVID-19. The method was immunoSEQ multiplex PCR; TCRdb's version includes in-frame clones alone and lacks a portion of them. The sample has 320,000 or so clones, about 85% seen once. Input material: PBMCs or T cells enriched from blood (not recorded which). All receptors derive from a woman aged 30 to 39 who had been exposed to COVID-19.

V usage is TRBV2 and J usage is TRBJ2-1, with a possible D match to TRBD1 (5 bases). Per the germline V gene, CDR1 is SNHLY and CDR2 is FYNNEI. This CDR3 is 15 amino acids long. Between the trimmed V and J ends, which lost 4 bases and 6 bases, there was a span of 16 bases. As DNA, the CDR3 is TGTGCCAGCAGTGCCTACCCGACAGTGGGCAATGAGCAGTTCTTC. It translates to CASSAYPTVGNEQFF.

V is TRBV7-8 and J is TRBJ1-5; D call uncertain. The CDR3 covers 12 residues. V was cut by 5 bases and J by 4 bases, with 6 bases left in between. The germline V gene encodes CDR1 SGHVS and CDR2 FQNEAQ. The CDR3: CASSRVNQPQHF. CDR3 bases: TGTGCCAGCAGCCGAGTAAATCAGCCCCAGCATTTT.

The CDR3 region is CASSPDRVATDTQYF. CDR3 in DNA: TGTGCCAGCAGCCCCGACAGGGTGGCCACAGATACGCAGTATTTT. This chain connects TRBV7-2 to TRBJ2-3, with 7 bases matching TRBD1. The CDR3 is 15 residues long. V was clipped by 5 bases and J by 2 bases; unmatched bases: 7. Germline CDR1 reads SGHTA; CDR2 reads FQGNSA.

The CDR3 is CAWSYQGANQPQHF. The CDR3 bases are TGTGCCTGGAGTTATCAAGGGGCCAATCAGCCCCAGCATTTT. The chain recombines TRBV30 with TRBJ1-5; tentative D call: TRBD1 (5 bases). CDR1 GTSNPN and CDR2 SVGIG come from the germline V gene (reference sequence). The germline V and J ends were trimmed by 2 bases and 3 bases, with 11 bases remaining between them. CDR3 length equals 14 residues.

The V call is TRBV6-1, the J call TRBJ2-7; no clear D. The CDR3 is made up of 13 amino acids. Per germline, CDR1 MNHNS and CDR2 SASEGT. Trimming removed 2 bases at V and 2 bases at J, with 7 bases between. The CDR3 DNA is TGTGCCAGCAGTGAACTCAGGACCTACGAGCAGTACTTC. Amino acid sequence: CASSELRTYEQYF.

In its sample, this clone was seen many times. This chain connects TRBV6-6 to TRBJ1-6; D not certain. Trimming took off 7 bases at V and 7 bases at J, with 11 bases between the two ends. The CDR3 sequence is 13 residues long. CDR1 and CDR2 from the germline V gene are MNHNY and SVGAGI (reference sequence). CDR3 in amino acids: CASTAGGNSPLHF. The DNA for the CDR3 is TGTGCCAGCACGGCAGGAGGAAATTCACCCCTCCACTTT.

This clone was recorded once. V gene TRBV4-1 combines with J gene TRBJ2-3; D possibly corresponds to TRBD2 (7 bases). The length of the CDR3 is 19 residues. V gave up 0 bases and J gave up 1 base, with 20 bases separating them. Per the germline V gene, CDR1 is MGHRA and CDR2 is YSYEKL. CDR3 in amino acids: CASSQDRGVSGTGTDTQYF. CDR3 in DNA: TGCGCCAGCAGCCAAGACAGGGGTGTGAGCGGGACGGGCACAGATACGCAGTATTTT.

The chain recombines TRBV13 with TRBJ2-2; perhaps TRBD1 as D (6 bases). Germline CDR1 reads PRHDT; CDR2 reads FYEKMQ (reference sequence). Trimming stripped 7 bases from V and 5 bases from J, with 14 bases between. CDR3 length: 14 residues. CDR3 region: CASTRTEITGELFF. DNA of the CDR3: TGTGCCAGCACCCGGACAGAAATTACCGGGGAGCTGTTTTTT.

The chain links TRBV5-4 to TRBJ2-1; 9 nucleotides agree with TRBD2. Trimming cost V 0 bases and J 7 bases; bases outside gene matches: 5. CDR1 and CDR2 (germline): SGHNT, YYREEE (reference sequence). CDR3 length: 15 amino acids. This CDR3 is CASSLDSGSLNEQFF. In nucleotides, the CDR3 is TGTGCCAGCAGCTTGGATAGCGGGAGTTTAAATGAGCAGTTCTTC.

J is TRBJ1-2 and V is TRBV21-1; the table's D call TRBD1 went unverified against the DNA. TRBV21-1 is reported as a pseudogene. The CDR3 is 13 amino acids. The CDR3 DNA follows: TGTGCCAGCAGCGGCAGGGGGCGATCTGGCTACACCTTC. Its translation: CASSGRGRSGYTF.

The chain recombines TRBV2 with TRBJ2-7; possible D gene TRBD1, 5 bases. The germline V gene has CDR1 SNHLY and CDR2 FYNNEI. The CDR3 consists of 13 residues. V lost 7 bases, J lost 3 bases, and 13 bases lay in between. The chain's CDR3 is CASNAMTDYEQYF. In DNA form, the CDR3 reads TGTGCCAGCAACGCTATGACAGACTACGAGCAGTACTTC.

V usage is TRBV11-2 and J usage is TRBJ2-5, with 10 bases aligning to TRBD2. There are 18 residues in the CDR3. Germline lookup yields CDR1 SGHAT and CDR2 FQNNGV. Trimming removed 7 bases from V and 5 bases from J; junction bases left unmatched: 19. The CDR3 reads CASTYGERASGGGETQYF. The CDR3 DNA sequence: TGTGCCAGCACCTATGGGGAACGAGCTAGCGGGGGCGGGGAGACCCAGTACTTC.

This chain joins TRBV7-9 and TRBJ2-1, with D perhaps matching TRBD2 (6 bases). The CDR3 loop spans 19 amino acids. Looked up from germline, CDR1 is SEHNR and CDR2 is FQNEAQ (reference sequence). Trimming stripped 6 bases from V and 0 bases from J, with 24 bases between. The CDR3 here is CASSTTGGLTKSSYNEQFF. In nucleotides, the CDR3 is TGTGCCAGCAGTACCACCGGCGGACTAACGAAAAGCTCCTACAATGAGCAGTTCTTC.

This chain joins TRBV6-5 and TRBJ2-7, with D tentatively TRBD2 (6 bases). V was shortened by 7 bases and J by 6 bases, with 19 bases between the two germline ends. CDR1 is MNHEY, CDR2 SVGAGI, per germline. The CDR3 runs to 14 residues. The CDR3 sequence: CASIKGTGGFEQYF. The CDR3 DNA reads as TGTGCCAGCATTAAGGGCACCGGGGGATTCGAGCAGTACTTC.

The gene calls are TRBV3-1 (or the pseudogene TRBV3-2) and TRBJ1-5; 7 bases match TRBD1. This CDR3 is built from 15 residues. Germline V CDR1 and CDR2: LGHDT, YNNKEL (reference sequence). V shed 1 base, J shed 1 base, and the junction held 1 base outside the gene matches. CDR3 in amino acids: CASSQGRGSNQPQHF. DNA for the CDR3: TGTGCCAGCAGCCAAGGCAGGGGGAGCAATCAGCCCCAGCATTTT.

This clone has only a few counts. This chain uses TRBV4-1 with TRBJ1-4; the D gene is possibly TRBD1 (5 bases). V was pared by 8 bases and J by 8 bases, with 18 bases between. The germline CDR1 and CDR2 sequences are MGHRA and YSYEKL. This CDR3 spans 14 amino acids. The CDR3 protein is CASSGGGADEKLFF. CDR3 DNA: TGCGCCAGCTCCGGCGGAGGGGCGGACGAAAAACTGTTTTTT.

This chain links TRBV27 with TRBJ2-7; 7 bases line up with TRBD2. Germline lookup yields CDR1 MNHEY and CDR2 SMNVEV (reference sequence). J lost 2 bases, V lost 5 bases, and 12 bases had no gene match. This CDR3 is built from 16 residues. This CDR3 reads CASSPLQTSPTYEQYF. The CDR3 DNA follows: TGTGCCAGCAGTCCCCTGCAGACTAGCCCTACCTACGAGCAGTACTTC.

The rearrangement joins TRBV7-9 to TRBJ1-4; D is uncertain. The CDR3 contains 15 residues. From germline, CDR1 is SEHNR and CDR2 FQNEAQ (reference sequence). Trimming pared 0 bases from V and 8 bases from J, leaving 13 bases between. The CDR3 region has the DNA TGTGCCAGCAGCTTAGCCTTGGCCCCTCACGAAAAACTGTTTTTT. Its translation: CASSLALAPHEKLFF. Full variable domain (rest looked up from reference TRBV7-9 and TRBJ1-4): DTGVSQNPRHKITKRGQNVTFRCDPISEHNRLYWYRQTLGQGPEFLTYFQNEAQLEKSRLLSDRFSAERPKGSFSTLEIQRTEQGDSAMYLCASSLALAPHEKLFFGSGTQLSVL.

V gene TRBV5-5 combines with J gene TRBJ2-3; D might be TRBD2 (5 bases). Germline CDR1 SGHKS, CDR2 YYEKEE (reference sequence). The CDR3 consists of 16 residues. Trimming took off 5 bases at V and 4 bases at J, with 20 bases between the two ends. The CDR3 DNA follows: TGTGCCAGCAGGGAATGGGAGCTAGGTATGGCAGATACGCAGTATTTT. The encoded protein is CASREWELGMADTQYF.

The CDR3 coding sequence is TGTGCCAGCAGCCAATCTTTGAGTACTGGGGCCAACGTCCTGACTTTC. Translated, it gives CASSQSLSTGANVLTF. The chain combines TRBV16 with TRBJ2-6; D remains unclear. V was trimmed by 0 bases and J by 2 bases, leaving 8 bases between them. Germline assignment: CDR1 KGHSY and CDR2 FQNENV. CDR3 length: 16 residues.

CDR3 region: CASSLVSGSGETQYF. The CDR3 coding sequence is TGTGCCAGCAGCTTGGTTAGCGGGAGTGGCGAGACCCAGTACTTC. V gene TRBV5-4 combines with J gene TRBJ2-5; 9 nucleotides agree with TRBD2. CDR3 length: 15 residues. Germline V gene sequence: CDR1 SGHNT, CDR2 YYREEE (reference sequence). With V trimmed by 0 bases and J by 5 bases, 5 bases remained unmatched.

The rearrangement uses TRBV29-1 and TRBJ2-1; TRBD2 agrees at 8 bases. CDR3 length: 15 amino acids. Germline V gene lookup returns CDR1 SQVTM and CDR2 ANQGSEA. J gave up 2 bases and V 6 bases, and 9 bases lay outside the gene matches. CDR3 coding DNA: TGCAGCGTCGCAACTAGCGGAGGAGCCTACAATGAGCAGTTCTTC. Its translation: CSVATSGGAYNEQFF.

The V call is TRBV6-1, the J call TRBJ2-7; D is unclear. Looked up from germline, CDR1 is MNHNS and CDR2 is SASEGT. This CDR3 spans 15 amino acids. Trimming pared 0 bases from V and 5 bases from J, leaving 14 bases between. The CDR3 DNA sequence: TGTGCCAGCAGTGAAGCGGTGGGCAACCTGGACGAGCAGTACTTC. Amino acids: CASSEAVGNLDEQYF.

The chain uses TRBV6-5 and TRBJ2-7; TRBD1 matches at 7 bases. The CDR3 has 14 amino acids. Germline V gives CDR1 MNHEY, CDR2 SVGAGI. Here the CDR3 reads CGADLRQGWGEQYF. The CDR3, as DNA: TGTGGAGCAGACCTCCGACAGGGATGGGGCGAGCAGTACTTC.

The CDR3 DNA is TGTGCCAGCAGCCCGACTAACGAGCAGTACTTC. This translates into CASSPTNEQYF. V and J are TRBV7-9 and TRBJ2-7; TRBD2 might be the D (5 bases). The CDR3 extends over 11 amino acids. Germline V CDR1 and CDR2: SEHNR, FQNEAQ (reference sequence). The V and J ends lost 5 bases and 5 bases respectively, with 7 bases between them.

This chain links TRBV25-1 with TRBJ1-2; D may be TRBD1 (5 bases). This CDR3 is built from 16 residues. Trimming stripped 3 bases from V and 4 bases from J, with 18 bases between. The V gene's germline CDR1 is MGHDK and CDR2 SYGVNS. CDR3 residues: CASSDPLLEGSYGYTF. The CDR3 nucleotides read TGTGCCAGCAGTGACCCGCTACTGGAGGGGAGCTATGGCTACACCTTC.